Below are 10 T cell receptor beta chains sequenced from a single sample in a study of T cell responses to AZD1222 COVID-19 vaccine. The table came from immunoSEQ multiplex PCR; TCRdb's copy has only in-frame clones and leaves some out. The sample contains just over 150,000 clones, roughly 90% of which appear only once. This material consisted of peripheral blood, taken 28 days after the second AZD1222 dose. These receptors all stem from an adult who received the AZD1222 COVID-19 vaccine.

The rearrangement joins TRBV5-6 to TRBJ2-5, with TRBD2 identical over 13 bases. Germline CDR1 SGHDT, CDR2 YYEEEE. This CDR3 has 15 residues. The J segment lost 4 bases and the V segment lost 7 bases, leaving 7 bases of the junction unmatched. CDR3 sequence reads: CASGGLAGVRETQYF. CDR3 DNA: TGTGCCAGCGGAGGACTAGCGGGAGTACGAGAGACCCAGTACTTC.

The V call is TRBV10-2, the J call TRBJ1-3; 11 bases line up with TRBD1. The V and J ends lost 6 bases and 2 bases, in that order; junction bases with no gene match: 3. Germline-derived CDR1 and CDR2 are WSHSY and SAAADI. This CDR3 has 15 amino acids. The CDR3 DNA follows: TGCGCCAGCAGACCGGGACAGGGGGCTGGAAACACCATATATTTT. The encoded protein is CASRPGQGAGNTIYF.

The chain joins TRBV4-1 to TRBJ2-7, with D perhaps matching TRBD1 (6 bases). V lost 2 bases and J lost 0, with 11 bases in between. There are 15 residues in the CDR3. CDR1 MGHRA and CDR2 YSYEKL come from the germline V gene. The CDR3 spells CASSQTGTSSYEQYF. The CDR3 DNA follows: TGCGCCAGCAGCCAAACAGGGACAAGCTCCTACGAGCAGTACTTC.

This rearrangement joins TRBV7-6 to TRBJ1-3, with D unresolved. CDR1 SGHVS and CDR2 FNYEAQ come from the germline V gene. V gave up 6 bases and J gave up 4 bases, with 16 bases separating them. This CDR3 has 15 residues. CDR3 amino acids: CASRPGPGFGNTIYF. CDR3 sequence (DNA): TGTGCCAGCAGACCGGGCCCCGGTTTCGGAAACACCATATATTTT.

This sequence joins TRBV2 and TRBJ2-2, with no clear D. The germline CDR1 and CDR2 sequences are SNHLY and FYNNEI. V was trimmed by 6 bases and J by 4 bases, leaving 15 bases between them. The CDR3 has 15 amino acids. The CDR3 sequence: CASRRLDIGTGELFF. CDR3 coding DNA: TGTGCCAGCAGACGGCTGGATATCGGCACCGGGGAGCTGTTTTTT.

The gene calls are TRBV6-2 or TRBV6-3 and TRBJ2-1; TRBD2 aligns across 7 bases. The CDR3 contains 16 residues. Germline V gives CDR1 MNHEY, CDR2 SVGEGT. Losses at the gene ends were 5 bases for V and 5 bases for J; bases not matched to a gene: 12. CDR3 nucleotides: TGTGCCAGCAGTCCGGGGGGATCGCGCAAGAACAATGAGCAGTTCTTC. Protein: CASSPGGSRKNNEQFF.

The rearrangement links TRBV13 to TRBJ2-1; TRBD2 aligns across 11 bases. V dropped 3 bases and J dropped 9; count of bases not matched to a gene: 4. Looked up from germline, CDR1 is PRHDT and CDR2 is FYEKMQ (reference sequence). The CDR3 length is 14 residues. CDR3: CASSFSGGAGEQFF. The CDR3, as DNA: TGTGCCAGCAGCTTTAGCGGGGGGGCCGGTGAGCAGTTCTTC.

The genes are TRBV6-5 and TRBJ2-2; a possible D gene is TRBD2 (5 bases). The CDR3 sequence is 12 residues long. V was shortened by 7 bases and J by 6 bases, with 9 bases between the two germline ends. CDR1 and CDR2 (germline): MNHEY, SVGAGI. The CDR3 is CASIGRAGELFF. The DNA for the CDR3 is TGTGCCAGCATAGGGCGGGCCGGGGAGCTGTTTTTT.

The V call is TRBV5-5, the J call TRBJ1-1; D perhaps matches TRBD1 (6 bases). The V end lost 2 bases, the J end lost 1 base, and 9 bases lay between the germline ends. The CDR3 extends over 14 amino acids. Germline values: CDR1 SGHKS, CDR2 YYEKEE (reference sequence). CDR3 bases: TGTGCCAGCAGCTTATGGGGGCCGAACACTGAAGCTTTCTTT. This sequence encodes CASSLWGPNTEAFF.

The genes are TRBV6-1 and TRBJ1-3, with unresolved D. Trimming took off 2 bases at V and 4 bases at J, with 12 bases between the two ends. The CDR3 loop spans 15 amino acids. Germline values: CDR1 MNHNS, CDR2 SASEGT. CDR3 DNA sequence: TGTGCCAGCAGTGAACGCCGGGTCGGGGGAAACACCATATATTTT. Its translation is CASSERRVGGNTIYF.